The TCR beta chain described here comes from a study of post-analysis software for immune sequencing data (dated by TCRdb to about 2015). With respect to the entire study: Disease courses on record covered relapsing-remitting, secondary progressive and progressive-relapsing multiple sclerosis, though some patients had no subtype annotation. Patient repertoires were compared against around twelve previously published healthy control repertoires from donors aged about 6 to 27 years. A subset of samples was prepared in parallel using single-end sample barcoding, then pooled and co-amplified after Illumina adapter ligation. General study outcomes and caveats: Compared with controls, multiple sclerosis patients had significantly lower normalized Chao1 diversity, a finding suggesting substantial peripheral T-cell clonal expansion. Direct clustering with F measure revealed strong co-clustering of samples prepared in the same batch, which led to a batch-effect correction. Patients showed significantly higher frequencies than controls for roughly five TRBV segments, among them TRBV5-6, TRBV5-1 and TRBV20-1. The multiple sclerosis patient group was slightly younger than the control group.

The library was obtained by PCR. Sequenced on an Illumina HiSeq 2500. To reduce PCR and sequencing biases, unique molecular identifiers were incorporated into the TCR beta cDNA libraries. About 500,000 cDNA molecules were obtained for every 1 to 10 million input T cells, so each molecule roughly corresponded to one T cell. The patient libraries were prepared and sequenced using the same protocol as the earlier healthy control dataset. Samples belonging to the same batch were prepared together, multiplexed and sequenced on a shared HiSeq lane. The study's own analysis went as follows. Raw barcoded reads were processed with MIGEC, and single-read molecular identifier groups were discarded before consensus assembly and CDR3 extraction. Clonotype tables were post-analysed with VDJtools, and diversity was normalized by down-sampling all datasets to the smallest sample size. In repertoire overlap clustering, CDR3 amino acid sequences, but not nucleotide sequences, were matched to correct batch-related cross-sample contamination. TCRdb applied fastp at Q25 and MiXCR to the public reads, then kept only in-frame beta chains. Entries that share a CDR3 protein sequence are merged under the most common genes and DNA. The V and J calls here are based on TCRdb, not the publication. The sample table contains approximately 570,000 distinct CDR3 sequences; only one count was recorded for 40% to 50% of them. 1.5% to 2% of the sample is in the top ten clones.

To demonstrate the VDJtools post-analysis software, TCR beta repertoires were profiled from the peripheral blood of about 14 young patients with multiple sclerosis. The multiple sclerosis patients were children and adolescents between about 6 and 16 years of age. The germline V end is reduced by 3 bases and the J end by 3 bases; junction bases left unmatched: 6. Counted from cysteine to phenylalanine, this CDR3 has 16 amino acids. CDR3 DNA only is kept here, 48 bases in frame from base 1. As encoded in the germline V gene, CDR1 is SGHTA while CDR2 is FQGNSA. A few counts support this clonotype. Its antigen is still unknown. No base quality values were provided; no much bigger clone lies one nucleotide off.

The specimen sequenced was blood. The chain is made from TRBV7-2 and TRBJ2-1; a stretch of 9 junction bases matches TRBD2. The TCR sequence derives from a girl aged 5 to 17 with multiple sclerosis. The nucleotide sequence reads as follows: TGTGCCAGCAGCTTTGTAGCGGGGGCCTACTACAATGAGCAGTTCTTC. Translated, it reads CASSFVAGAYYNEQFF.